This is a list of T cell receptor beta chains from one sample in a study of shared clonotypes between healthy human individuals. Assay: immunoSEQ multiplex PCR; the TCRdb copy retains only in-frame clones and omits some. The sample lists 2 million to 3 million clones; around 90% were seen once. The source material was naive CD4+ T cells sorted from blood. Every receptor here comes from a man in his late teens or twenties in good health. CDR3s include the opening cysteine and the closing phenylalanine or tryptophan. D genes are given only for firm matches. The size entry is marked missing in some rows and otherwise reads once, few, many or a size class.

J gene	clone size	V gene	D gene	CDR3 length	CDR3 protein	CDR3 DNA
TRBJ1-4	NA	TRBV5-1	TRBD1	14	CASSLGQGQEKLFF	TGCGCCAGCAGCTTGGGACAGGGTCAGGAAAAACTGTTTTTT
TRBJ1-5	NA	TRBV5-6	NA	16	CASSLATGLLNQPQHF	TGTGCCAGCAGCTTGGCTACGGGACTCCTTAATCAGCCCCAGCATTTT
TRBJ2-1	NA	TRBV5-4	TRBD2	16	CASSLVGGGSYNEQFF	TGTGCCAGCAGCTTGGTCGGCGGGGGGTCCTACAATGAGCAGTTCTTC
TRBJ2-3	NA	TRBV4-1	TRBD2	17	CASSQDPTSGGSDTQYF	TGCGCCAGCAGCCAAGATCCCACGAGCGGGGGGTCAGATACGCAGTATTTT
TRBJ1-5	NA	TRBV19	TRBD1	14	CASSINQGAQPQHF	TGTGCCAGTAGTATAAATCAGGGGGCTCAGCCCCAGCATTTT
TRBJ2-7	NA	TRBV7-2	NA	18	CASSLSASFGPRGYEQYF	TGTGCCAGCAGCTTATCGGCTTCTTTCGGCCCTAGGGGGTACGAGCAGTACTTC
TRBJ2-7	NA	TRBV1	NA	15	CTSSQENPSTYEQYF	TGCACCAGCAGCCAAGAAAACCCGAGTACCTACGAGCAGTACTTC
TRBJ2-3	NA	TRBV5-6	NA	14	CASSYTSIPDTQYF	TGTGCCAGCAGCTATACTAGTATCCCAGATACGCAGTATTTT
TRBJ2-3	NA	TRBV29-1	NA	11	CSVEEGDTQYF	TGCAGCGTTGAAGAGGGAGATACGCAGTATTTT
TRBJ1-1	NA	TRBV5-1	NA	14	CASSLAAQNTEAFF	TGCGCCAGCAGCTTGGCGGCACAGAACACTGAAGCTTTCTTT
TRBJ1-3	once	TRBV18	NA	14	CASSPPAQGNTIYF	TGTGCCAGCTCACCACCCGCCCAGGGAAACACCATATATTTT
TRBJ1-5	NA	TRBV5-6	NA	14	CASSLQGLGQPQHF	TGTGCCAGCAGCTTGCAGGGGTTGGGGCAGCCCCAGCATTTT
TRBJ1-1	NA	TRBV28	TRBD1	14	CASSLRGRDTEAFF	TGTGCCAGCAGTCTCAGGGGGCGGGACACTGAAGCTTTCTTT
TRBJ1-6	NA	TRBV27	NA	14	CASSTAGAGSPLHF	TGTGCCAGCAGCACAGCAGGGGCCGGATCACCCCTCCACTTT
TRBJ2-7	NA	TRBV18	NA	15	CASSPRQRSIYEQYF	TGTGCCAGCTCCCCAAGACAGCGGTCCATCTACGAGCAGTACTTC
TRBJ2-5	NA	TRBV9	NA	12	CASSPQEETQYF	TGTGCCAGCAGCCCACAGGAAGAGACCCAGTACTTC
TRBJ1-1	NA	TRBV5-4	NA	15	CASSFEPMGASGAFF	TGTGCCAGCAGCTTCGAGCCCATGGGGGCGTCTGGAGCTTTCTTT
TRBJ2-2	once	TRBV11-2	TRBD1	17	CASSLDPATGLAGELFF	TGTGCCAGCAGCTTAGATCCGGCGACAGGGCTAGCCGGGGAGCTGTTTTTT
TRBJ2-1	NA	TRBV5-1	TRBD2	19	CASSSGLAGAQSSYNEQFF	TGCGCCAGCAGCTCGGGACTAGCGGGGGCCCAGAGCTCCTACAATGAGCAGTTCTTC
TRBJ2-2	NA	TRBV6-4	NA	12	CASSDRAGELFF	TGTGCCAGCAGTGATAGGGCCGGGGAGCTGTTTTTT
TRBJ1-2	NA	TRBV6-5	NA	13	CASSPGIGYGYTF	TGTGCCAGCAGTCCAGGGATTGGCTATGGCTACACCTTC
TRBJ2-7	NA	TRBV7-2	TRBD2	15	CASSAIAGLNYEQYF	TGTGCCAGCAGCGCTATAGCGGGGTTAAACTACGAGCAGTACTTC
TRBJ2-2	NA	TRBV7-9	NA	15	CASRPIALNTGELFF	TGTGCCAGCAGGCCTATAGCACTGAACACCGGGGAGCTGTTTTTT
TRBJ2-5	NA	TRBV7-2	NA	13	CASSARNQETQYF	TGTGCCAGCAGCGCTAGAAACCAAGAGACCCAGTACTTC
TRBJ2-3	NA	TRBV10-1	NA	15	CASSGGTDSTDTQYF	TGCGCCAGCAGTGGGGGGACGGACAGCACAGATACGCAGTATTTT
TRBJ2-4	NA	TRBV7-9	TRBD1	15	CASSLRDRHKNIQYF	TGTGCCAGCAGCCTCCGGGACAGACACAAAAACATTCAGTACTTC
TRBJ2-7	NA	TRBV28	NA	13	CASGAGVPYEQYF	TGTGCCAGTGGAGCGGGCGTCCCCTACGAGCAGTACTTC
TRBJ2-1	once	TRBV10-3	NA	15	CAISDLALGHNEQFF	TGTGCCATCAGTGATTTGGCACTGGGACACAATGAGCAGTTCTTC
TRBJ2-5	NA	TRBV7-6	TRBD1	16	CASSALGQLSLETQYF	TGTGCCAGCAGCGCGTTGGGACAGCTGTCTCTAGAGACCCAGTACTTC
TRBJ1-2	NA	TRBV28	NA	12	CASSTGSGGYTF	TGTGCCAGCAGTACAGGGTCTGGCGGCTACACCTTC
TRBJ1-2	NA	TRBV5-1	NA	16	CASSFADGTMADGYTF	TGCGCCAGCAGCTTTGCGGACGGAACCATGGCCGATGGCTACACCTTC
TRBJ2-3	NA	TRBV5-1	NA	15	CASSLIQEHTDTQYF	TGCGCCAGCAGCTTGATACAGGAGCACACAGATACGCAGTATTTT
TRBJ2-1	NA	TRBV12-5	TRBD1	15	CASGLGTGNLNEQFF	TGTGCTAGTGGTCTAGGGACAGGGAATCTAAATGAGCAGTTCTTC
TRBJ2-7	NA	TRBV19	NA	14	CASSSGPGSDEQYF	TGTGCCAGTAGTTCTGGCCCAGGTTCTGACGAGCAGTACTTC
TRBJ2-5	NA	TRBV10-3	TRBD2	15	CATQGAAGGLETQYF	TGTGCCACCCAAGGGGCAGCGGGGGGGTTAGAGACCCAGTACTTC
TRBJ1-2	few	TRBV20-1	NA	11	CTNRENYGYTF	TGCACTAACAGGGAAAACTATGGCTACACCTTC
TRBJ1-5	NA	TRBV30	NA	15	CAWSHRDPLNQPQHF	TGTGCCTGGAGTCACCGGGACCCTCTGAATCAGCCCCAGCATTTT
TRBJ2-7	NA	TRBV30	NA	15	CAWTKTGTIGGEQYF	TGTGCCTGGACAAAGACCGGGACAATCGGGGGCGAGCAGTACTTC
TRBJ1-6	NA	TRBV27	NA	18	CASSPSSFDRTYNSPLHF	TGTGCCAGCAGTCCCTCCTCCTTTGACAGAACCTATAATTCACCCCTCCACTTT
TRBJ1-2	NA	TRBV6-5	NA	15	CASSYSQDSNYGYTF	TGTGCCAGCAGTTACTCACAGGACTCTAACTATGGCTACACCTTC
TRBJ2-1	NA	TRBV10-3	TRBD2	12	CAISSGTSEQFF	TGTGCCATCAGCTCCGGGACTAGTGAGCAGTTCTTC
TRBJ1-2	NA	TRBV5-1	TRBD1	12	CASSPQGDGYTF	TGCGCCAGCAGCCCTCAGGGGGATGGCTACACCTTC
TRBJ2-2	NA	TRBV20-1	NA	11	CSARPAGELFF	TGCAGTGCTAGGCCGGCCGGGGAGCTGTTTTTT
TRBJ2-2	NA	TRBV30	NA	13	CAWSSGVTGELFF	TGTGCCTGGAGTTCGGGTGTAACCGGGGAGCTGTTTTTT
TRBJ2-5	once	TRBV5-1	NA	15	CASSTGTMIRETQYF	TGCGCCAGCAGCACCGGGACGATGATTAGAGAGACCCAGTACTTC
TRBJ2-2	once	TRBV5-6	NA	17	CASSPTAGTVTTGELFF	TGTGCCAGCAGCCCCACCGCCGGGACCGTTACTACCGGGGAGCTGTTTTTT
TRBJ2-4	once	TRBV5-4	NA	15	CASSLDPGGKNIQYF	TGTGCCAGCAGCTTGGACCCAGGAGGCAAAAACATTCAGTACTTC
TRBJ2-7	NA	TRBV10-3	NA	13	CATGGWLSYEQYF	TGTGCCACCGGGGGCTGGTTATCCTACGAGCAGTACTTC